This T cell receptor beta chain was profiled in a study of T-cell reconstitution after alpha-beta-depleted transplantation in children. CDR3 size: 15 residues. Per the germline V gene, CDR1 is DFQATT and CDR2 is SNEGSKA (reference sequence). Trimming took 3 bases from V and 4 from J; bases not matched to a gene: 7. Unique molecular identifiers were built into the TCRbeta library. TCRdb re-called the PCR reads through MiXCR, storing one row per CDR3 protein. The repertoire holds around 670,000 distinct CDR3 sequences, with about an eighth as singletons. Many counts were recorded for this clonotype. The source of this sequence is a girl aged 2 to 9 with congenital amegakaryocytic thrombocytopenia, due to receive a stem cell transplant. Sequences were derived from PBMCs, sampled before TCRalphabeta/CD19-depleted stem cell transplant. V usage is TRBV20-1 and J usage is TRBJ2-1, with 9 bases aligning to TRBD2. As DNA, the CDR3 is TGCAGTGCTAGCAGTAGCGGGAGCGTTTACAATGAGCAGTTCTTC. Translated: CSASSSGSVYNEQFF.